Listed below are T cell receptor beta chains from one sample, sequenced in a study of T cell clones after liver transplantation. TCRdb's copy holds only in-frame clones and misses some; the assay was immunoSEQ multiplex PCR. The data hold more than 65,000 clones, with approximately 80% observed a single time. The sequenced sample was CD4+ T cells from blood, obtained 12 months after liver transplant. The receptors were gathered from a human patient who received a liver transplant. Some T cells may be provided by the graft donor. Each CDR3 is given without its conserved first and last residue. The order of the fields is V gene, CDR3 length, CDR3 protein.

TRBV10-2	10	ASTPREDTQY
TRBV27	11	ASSPTGSYGYT
TRBV21-1	12	ASSKRGRSDEQF
TRBV19	11	ASSIGEGYGYT
TRBV10-1	11	ASSESGRNEQF
TRBV6-1	12	ASSVSTADYGYT
TRBV5-6	12	ASSLRGERDTQY
TRBV19	15	ASSTQDRVEVGNTIY
TRBV5-1	14	ASSLDAGGSYNEQF
TRBV28	15	ASSSPFEDSWSYEQY
TRBV28	11	ASRFWVNTEAF
TRBV5-4	15	ASSRGTVSSTNEKLF
TRBV2	13	ASSRTGGANEKLF
TRBV5-1	12	ASSTGTSANEQF